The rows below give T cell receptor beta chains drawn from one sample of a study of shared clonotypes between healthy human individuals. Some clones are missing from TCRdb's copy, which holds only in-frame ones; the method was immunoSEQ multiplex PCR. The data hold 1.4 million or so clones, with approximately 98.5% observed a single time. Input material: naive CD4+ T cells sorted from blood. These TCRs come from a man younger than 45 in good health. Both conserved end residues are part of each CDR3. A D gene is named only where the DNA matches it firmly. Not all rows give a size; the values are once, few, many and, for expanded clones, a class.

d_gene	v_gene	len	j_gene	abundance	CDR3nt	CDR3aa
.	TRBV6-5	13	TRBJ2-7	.	TGTGCCAGCAGAAGAAGCGCGGAGCACGAGCAGTACTTC	CASRRSAEHEQYF
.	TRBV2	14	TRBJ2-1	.	TGTGCAACCCAACTGGAGGGCCTGGGCAATGAGCAGTTCTTC	CATQLEGLGNEQFF
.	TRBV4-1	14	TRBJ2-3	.	TGCGCCAGCAGCCAAGACTACGTTAGAGATACGCAGTATTTT	CASSQDYVRDTQYF
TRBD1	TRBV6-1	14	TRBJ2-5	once	TGTGCCAGCAGTGTAACAGGGGTTGCAGAGACCCAGTACTTC	CASSVTGVAETQYF
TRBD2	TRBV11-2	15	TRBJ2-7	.	TGTGCCAGCAGCCCCGGGGTAGCGGGAGGGAACGAGCAGTACTTC	CASSPGVAGGNEQYF
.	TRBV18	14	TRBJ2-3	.	TGTGCCAGCTCACCAGTGGGCAGCACAGATACGCAGTATTTT	CASSPVGSTDTQYF
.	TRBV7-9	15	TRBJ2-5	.	TGTGCCAGCAGCTTAGGGCTCCGGAATCAAGAGACCCAGTACTTC	CASSLGLRNQETQYF
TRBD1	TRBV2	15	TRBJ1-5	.	TGTGCCAGCAGTTCGACAGGGGGCTGGAATCAGCCCCAGCATTTT	CASSSTGGWNQPQHF
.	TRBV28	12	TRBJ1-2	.	TGTGCCAGCAGACCTCAGGGTGGGGGCTACACCTTC	CASRPQGGGYTF
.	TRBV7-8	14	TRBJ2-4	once	TGTGCCAGCAGCTTAGTCTTTGGCAAAAACATTCAGTACTTC	CASSLVFGKNIQYF
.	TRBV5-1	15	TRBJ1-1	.	TGCGCCAGCAGCTTATTGGGGCACATGAACACTGAAGCTTTCTTT	CASSLLGHMNTEAFF
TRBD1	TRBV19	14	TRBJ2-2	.	TGTGCCAGTAGTGTCAGGGGGTCTACCGGGGAGCTGTTTTTT	CASSVRGSTGELFF
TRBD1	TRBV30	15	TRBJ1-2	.	TGTGCCTGGAGTGTACGAAGCAGGGGGCAGGATGGCTACACCTTC	CAWSVRSRGQDGYTF
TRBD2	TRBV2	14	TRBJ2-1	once	TGTGCCAGCAGACCCGGGACTAGTTTAACTGAGCAGTTCTTC	CASRPGTSLTEQFF
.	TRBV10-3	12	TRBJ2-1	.	TGTGCCATCAGTGAGTCGGTAATTGGTTGGTTCTTC	CAISESVIGWFF
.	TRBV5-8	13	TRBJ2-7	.	TGTGCCAGCAGTTCCTTCTCTAGAAACGAGCAGTACTTC	CASSSFSRNEQYF
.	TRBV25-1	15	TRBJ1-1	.	TGTGCCAGCAGTGATCCCAGGGTTATGAGCACTGAAGCTTTCTTT	CASSDPRVMSTEAFF
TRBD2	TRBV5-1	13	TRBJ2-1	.	TGCGCCAGCAGCTCGGGGGGTAGCGATGAGCAGTTCTTC	CASSSGGSDEQFF
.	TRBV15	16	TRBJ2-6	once	TGTGCCACCAGCAGCCGTAGTATCCCTGGGGCCAACGTCCTGACTTTC	CATSSRSIPGANVLTF
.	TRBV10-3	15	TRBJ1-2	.	TGTGCCATCAGTGAAAAACCCAGAATCTCAAATGGCTACACCTTC	CAISEKPRISNGYTF
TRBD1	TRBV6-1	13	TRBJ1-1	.	TGTGCCAGCAGTCGGACAGGGGGCACTGAAGCTTTCTTT	CASSRTGGTEAFF
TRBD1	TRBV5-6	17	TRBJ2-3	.	TGTGCCAGCAGCCTACGTAACAGGGGGCTGTTAGCAGATACGCAGTATTTT	CASSLRNRGLLADTQYF
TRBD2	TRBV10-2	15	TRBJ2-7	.	TGCGCCAGCACCGGCTCAACTAGCGGGGGATACGAGCAGTACTTC	CASTGSTSGGYEQYF
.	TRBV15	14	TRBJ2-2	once	TGTGCCACCAGCAGTTTGGTTGTTGCCGGGGAGCTGTTTTTT	CATSSLVVAGELFF
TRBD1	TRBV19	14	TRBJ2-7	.	TGTGCCAGTAGTCCGACGGGACAGGGGCACGAGCAGTACTTC	CASSPTGQGHEQYF
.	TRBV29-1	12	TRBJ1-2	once	TGCAGCGTTGCTAAGGAGAACTATGGCTACACCTTC	CSVAKENYGYTF
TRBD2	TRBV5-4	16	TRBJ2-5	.	TGTGCCAGCAGCTTAACTAGCGGGAGGGGGGGTGAGACCCAGTACTTC	CASSLTSGRGGETQYF
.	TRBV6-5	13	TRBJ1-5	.	TGTGCCAGCAGTTACCTCCCAGATCAGCCCCAGCATTTT	CASSYLPDQPQHF
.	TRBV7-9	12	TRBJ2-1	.	TGTGCCAGCAGCCTGACAGTCAATGAGCAGTTCTTC	CASSLTVNEQFF
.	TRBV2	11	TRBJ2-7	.	TGTGCCAGCAGAAGGGGCTACGAGCAGTACTTC	CASRRGYEQYF
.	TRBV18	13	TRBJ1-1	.	TGTGCCAGCTCAGCAGGGGTCTTCACTGAAGCTTTCTTT	CASSAGVFTEAFF